This passage covers 21 T cell receptor beta chains from one sample sequenced in a study of shared clonotypes between healthy human individuals. Sequenced by immunoSEQ multiplex PCR; TCRdb stores in-frame clones only, minus some. The sample contains about 1 million clones, about 77% of which appear only once. Sequencing was done on a sample of memory CD4+ T cells sorted from blood. Subset described: CD45RA-negative fraction. The receptors here all came from a man aged 18 to 35 in good health.

The CDR3 DNA reads as TGTGCCAGCAGTTGGACAGGGACCAATCAGCCCCAGCATTTT. Its protein product is CASSWTGTNQPQHF. J is TRBJ1-5 and V is TRBV6-6, with 8 bases identical to TRBD1. Germline trimming cut 4 bases from V and 3 bases from J; bases unmatched to any gene: 2. The germline gives CDR1 MNHNY, CDR2 SVGAGI (reference sequence). The CDR3 contains 14 residues.

The chain joins TRBV28 to TRBJ1-6; D is perhaps TRBD1 (6 bases). Trimming removed 7 bases from V and 5 bases from J, with 12 bases in between. The CDR3 runs 14 residues. CDR1 and CDR2 (germline): MDHEN, SYDVKM. The CDR3 nucleotides read TGTGCCAGCATTCCGGGACAAAATAATTCACCCCTCCACTTT. It encodes CASIPGQNNSPLHF.

CDR3 nucleotides: TGTGCCATCAGTGCCAGGGGCGGGACTGAAGCTTTCTTT. Translated: CAISARGGTEAFF. The chain employs TRBV10-3 and TRBJ1-1; the D gene is possibly TRBD1 (6 bases). From germline, CDR1 is ENHRY and CDR2 SYGVKD. There are 13 residues in the CDR3. Trimming removed 4 bases at V and 5 bases at J, with 11 bases between.

This chain connects TRBV5-6 to TRBJ2-1, with 11 bases matching TRBD2. CDR1 and CDR2 (germline): SGHDT, YYEEEE. J lost 7 bases, V lost 1 base, and 4 bases had no gene match. This CDR3 is 15 amino acids long. The CDR3 DNA follows: TGTGCCAGCAGCTTGAGAGCTAGCGGGGGGAATGAGCAGTTCTTC. As protein: CASSLRASGGNEQFF.

V and J are TRBV18 and TRBJ2-3; maybe TRBD1 (5 bases). Germline V gives CDR1 KGHSH, CDR2 LQKENI. The CDR3 contains 13 residues. Trimming cost V 4 bases and J 1 base, with 6 bases left between them. CDR3 DNA: TGTGCCAGCTCACTAGGGGGCACAGATACGCAGTATTTT. This gives the protein CASSLGGTDTQYF. Drawing the rest from reference TRBV18 and TRBJ2-3, the complete variable domain is NAGVMQNPRHLVRRRGQEARLRCSPMKGHSHVYWYRQLPEEGLKFMVYLQKENIIDESGMPKERFSAEFPKEGPSILRIQQVVRGDSAAYFCASSLGGTDTQYFGPGTRLTVL.

The chain links TRBV6-1 to TRBJ1-2; 9 positions agree with TRBD1. Germline V gene lookup returns CDR1 MNHNS and CDR2 SASEGT. V shed 7 bases, J shed 7 bases, and the junction held 10 bases outside the gene matches. The CDR3 has 14 amino acids. This chain's CDR3 is CASTRDRAASGYTF. In DNA form, the CDR3 reads TGTGCCAGCACTCGGGACAGGGCGGCAAGTGGCTACACCTTC.

This clone showed up just a few times. The chain links TRBV19 to TRBJ2-6; TRBD1 is a possible D gene (5 bases). CDR3 length: 15 amino acids. Germline V gene sequence: CDR1 LNHDA, CDR2 SQIVND (reference sequence). Trimming removed 10 bases from V and 0 bases from J, with 13 bases in between. Here the CDR3 reads CATRHRTSGANVLTF. As DNA, the CDR3 is TGTGCCACCCGACACAGGACCTCTGGGGCCAACGTCCTGACTTTC.

The CDR3 nucleotides read TGTGCCACCCGGGGGGCAGGGGGGTACACTGAAGCTTTCTTT. Encoded protein: CATRGAGGYTEAFF. The chain has TRBV28 and TRBJ1-1; 7 positions agree with TRBD1. The CDR3 has 14 amino acids. Germline trimming cut 10 bases from V and 3 bases from J; bases unmatched to any gene: 11. In germline, CDR1 is MDHEN, CDR2 SYDVKM.

V is TRBV30 and J is TRBJ2-1; tentative D call: TRBD2 (6 bases). V was clipped by 0 bases and J by 2 bases, with 11 bases between them. Germline CDR1 GTSNPN, CDR2 SVGIG (reference sequence). This CDR3 contains 15 residues. In DNA form, the CDR3 reads TGTGCCTGGAGTGTACGTGGCGGGACCTACAATGAGCAGTTCTTC. Protein product: CAWSVRGGTYNEQFF.

This clone has just a few counts. V usage is TRBV6-6 and J usage is TRBJ1-5; no definite D call. V gave up 5 bases and J gave up 5 bases, with 10 bases separating them. CDR3 length equals 13 residues. Germline V gives CDR1 MNHNY, CDR2 SVGAGI (reference sequence). The CDR3 nucleotides are TGTGCCAGCAGTCCGGTCTTCGATCAGCCCCAGCATTTT. Its translation is CASSPVFDQPQHF.

The gene calls are TRBV15 and TRBJ2-1, with D possibly being TRBD1 or TRBD2 (5 bases each). Trimming stripped 0 bases from V and 0 bases from J, with 9 bases between. Germline CDR1 is LNHNV and CDR2 is YYDKDF (reference sequence). CDR3 length: 16 residues. The DNA of the CDR3 is TGTGCCACCAGCAGAGATAATGGGGGCTCCTACAATGAGCAGTTCTTC. Its translation: CATSRDNGGSYNEQFF.

This chain connects TRBV5-1 to TRBJ2-7, with TRBD1 matching 12 bases. V lost 5 bases and J lost 2; bases outside the gene matches: 11. The CDR3 has 17 amino acids. The germline V gene has CDR1 SGHRS and CDR2 YFSETQ. This CDR3 reads CASSPGTGGSLTYEQYF. The CDR3 DNA is TGCGCCAGCAGTCCCGGGACAGGGGGCTCCTTGACCTACGAGCAGTACTTC.

This chain uses TRBV5-1 with TRBJ2-5; D perhaps matches TRBD1 (5 bases). V was clipped by 0 bases and J by 5 bases, with 11 bases between them. From germline, CDR1 is SGHRS and CDR2 YFSETQ. The CDR3 is 14 amino acids. CDR3 DNA: TGCGCCAGCAGCTTGGAGTGGGGCCGGGAGACCCAGTACTTC. Residues: CASSLEWGRETQYF.

V and J are TRBV11-1 and TRBJ2-2; D gene ambiguous. Germline V gene sequence: CDR1 SGHAT, CDR2 FQDESV (reference sequence). This CDR3 has 12 amino acids. V was shortened by 1 base and J by 15 bases, with 12 bases between the two germline ends. The CDR3 here is CASSLENFGLFF. DNA for the CDR3: TGTGCCAGCAGCTTAGAGAACTTTGGGTTGTTTTTT.

In this sample, this clone turned up once. This chain uses TRBV6-6 with TRBJ1-1; D call uncertain. This CDR3 has 12 amino acids. Trimming removed 1 base at V and 7 bases at J, with 7 bases between. The germline V gene encodes CDR1 MNHNY and CDR2 SVGAGI (reference sequence). The CDR3 region has the DNA TGTGCCAGCAGTTACTACTCGGGTGAAGCTTTCTTT. This translates into CASSYYSGEAFF.

Notes on this clone: This may stem from a read error, because a much larger clone lies one nucleotide away. V is TRBV7-2 and J is TRBJ1-1; D remains ambiguous. This CDR3 contains 13 residues. V was trimmed by 3 bases and J by 0 bases, leaving 5 bases between them. Germline CDR1 and CDR2: SGHTA and FQGNSA. The CDR3 DNA is TGTGCCAGCAGCTTTATGCTGAACACTGAAGCTTTCTTT. It is translated as CASSFMLNTEAFF.

This sequence joins TRBV5-5 and TRBJ1-4; D gene unclear. Trimming removed 5 bases at V and 8 bases at J, with 10 bases between. CDR1 SGHKS and CDR2 YYEKEE come from the germline V gene (reference sequence). This CDR3 has 12 residues. CDR3 protein: CASSTRGEKLFF. The CDR3 region has the DNA TGTGCCAGCAGTACACGCGGGGAAAAACTGTTTTTT.

Points on this clone: A far larger clone is a single base away, which makes a read error likely. The chain joins TRBV4-3 to TRBJ2-1, with D possibly being TRBD1 (6 bases). V gave up 2 bases and J gave up 10 bases, with 12 bases separating them. The germline gives CDR1 LGHNA, CDR2 YSLEER. The CDR3 is 13 residues long. The CDR3 sequence is CASSQRFRGEQFF. The CDR3 coding sequence is TGCGCCAGCAGCCAAAGGTTCAGGGGAGAGCAGTTCTTC.

The chain recombines TRBV27 with TRBJ2-7, with 8 bases that match TRBD1. Germline loops: CDR1 MNHEY, CDR2 SMNVEV (reference sequence). V lost 6 bases and J lost 2; bases outside the gene matches: 3. The CDR3 runs to 13 residues. CDR3 coding DNA: TGTGCCAGCAGGACAGGGGCCACCTACGAGCAGTACTTC. This sequence encodes CASRTGATYEQYF.

This clone appeared once. The CDR3 is CASSLEREIGEQYF. The DNA of the CDR3 is TGCGCCAGCAGCTTGGAGCGGGAGATTGGCGAGCAGTACTTC. V is TRBV5-1 and J is TRBJ2-7, with 8 bases matching TRBD2. The junction had 5 bases not matched to a gene; V was cut back by 0 bases and J by 6 bases. This CDR3 has 14 amino acids. Germline lookup yields CDR1 SGHRS and CDR2 YFSETQ.

This chain connects TRBV29-1 to TRBJ2-1, with D perhaps matching TRBD1 (6 bases). V was cut by 7 bases and J by 2 bases, with 9 bases left in between. This CDR3 is 12 amino acids long. Per the germline V gene, CDR1 is SQVTM and CDR2 is ANQGSEA. The CDR3 DNA follows: TGCAGCGGAGGGGACACCTACAATGAGCAGTTCTTC. It is translated as CSGGDTYNEQFF.